This TCR beta chain emerged from a study of graft-versus-host responses after intestinal transplantation. CDR1 LNHDA and CDR2 SQIVND come from the germline V gene (reference sequence). This CDR3 spans 13 amino acids. V lost 6 bases and J 8 bases, leaving 13 bases between the germline ends. Profiling relied on immunoSEQ multiplex PCR, and the TCRdb table lists in-frame clones only, not all of them. The sample has about 88,000 clones, around 93% seen once. Comments on this clone: Its antigen is currently unknown.

Sequenced material: unstimulated CD4+ T cells sorted from spleen or lymph node cells, taken before transplant. The chain employs TRBV19 and TRBJ1-4; no clear D. The receptor was derived from a human donor who was the organ donor for an intestinal transplant. The CDR3 DNA follows: TGTGCCAGTAGCCCCCGGACGATAGAAAAACTGTTTTTT. Protein sequence: CASSPRTIEKLFF.